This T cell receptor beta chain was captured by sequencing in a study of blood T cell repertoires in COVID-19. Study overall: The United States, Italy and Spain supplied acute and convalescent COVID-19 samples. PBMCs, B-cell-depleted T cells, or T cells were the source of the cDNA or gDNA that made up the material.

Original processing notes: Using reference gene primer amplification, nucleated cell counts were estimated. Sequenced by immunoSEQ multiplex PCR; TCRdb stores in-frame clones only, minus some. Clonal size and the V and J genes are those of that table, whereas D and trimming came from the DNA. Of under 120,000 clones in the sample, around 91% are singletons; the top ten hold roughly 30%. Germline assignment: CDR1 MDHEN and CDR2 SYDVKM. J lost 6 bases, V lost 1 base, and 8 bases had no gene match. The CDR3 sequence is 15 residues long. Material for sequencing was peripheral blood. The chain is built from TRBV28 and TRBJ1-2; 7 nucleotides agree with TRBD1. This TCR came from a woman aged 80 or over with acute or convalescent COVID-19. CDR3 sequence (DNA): TGTGCCAGCAGTTTATCTTTACAGGGGAGGAATGGCTACACCTTC. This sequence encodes CASSLSLQGRNGYTF.